Presented here are 22 T cell receptor beta chains from one specimen sequenced in a study of T cell responses to AZD1222 COVID-19 vaccine. Profiled with immunoSEQ multiplex PCR; TCRdb holds only in-frame clones, not every one. The sample includes about 130,000 clones, around 90% of them seen just once. The input for sequencing was peripheral blood, taken 28 days after the second AZD1222 dose. The receptors originated from an adult who received the AZD1222 COVID-19 vaccine.

This sequence joins TRBV23-1 and TRBJ1-3; D ambiguous. TRBV23-1 is an open reading frame whose function is uncertain. With 4 bases removed from V and 0 bases from J, the gap between germline ends came to 10 bases. The CDR3 sequence is 15 residues long. For the CDR3, the DNA is TGCGCCAGCAGTCTTGATACTAGCTCTGGAAACACCATATATTTT. Protein: CASSLDTSSGNTIYF.

The chain uses TRBV2 and TRBJ1-1; tentative D call: TRBD1 (5 bases). The V end lost 4 bases, the J end lost 0 bases, and 15 bases lay between the germline ends. Germline CDR1 reads SNHLY; CDR2 reads FYNNEI. This CDR3 is 16 amino acids long. Written as DNA, the CDR3 is TGTGCCAGCAGTGGAATGGGACGGCTAATGAACACTGAAGCTTTCTTT. This encodes CASSGMGRLMNTEAFF.

V and J are TRBV7-2 and TRBJ2-5; TRBD2 might be the D (5 bases). This CDR3 has 14 amino acids. Germline values: CDR1 SGHTA, CDR2 FQGNSA. Trimming pared 1 base from V and 9 bases from J, leaving 15 bases between. CDR3 region: CASSLDPGFSAQYF. The DNA of the CDR3 is TGTGCCAGCAGCTTAGATCCGGGGTTTTCGGCCCAGTACTTC.

The genes are TRBV3-1 (or the pseudogene TRBV3-2) and TRBJ1-1; D gene ambiguous. The CDR3 extends over 12 amino acids. Germline V gene data show CDR1 as LGHDT and CDR2 as YNNKEL (reference sequence). Trimming cost V 1 base and J 11 bases, with 11 bases left between them. This CDR3 is CASSQGMVRAFF. CDR3 sequence (DNA): TGTGCCAGCAGCCAAGGTATGGTGCGGGCTTTCTTT.

The gene calls are TRBV24-1 and TRBJ1-1; the match to TRBD1 covers 8 bases. CDR1 is KGHDR, CDR2 SFDVKD, per germline. With V trimmed by 5 bases and J by 2 bases, 9 bases remained unmatched. The CDR3 runs 16 residues. CDR3 nucleotides: TGTGCCACCAGTGCTTCAGGGGGCGCGGATAACACTGAAGCTTTCTTT. This translates into CATSASGGADNTEAFF.

V is TRBV28 and J is TRBJ1-5; possibly TRBD1 for D (6 bases). There are 14 residues in the CDR3. Germline CDR1 MDHEN, CDR2 SYDVKM. Trimming removed 5 bases at V and 7 bases at J, with 15 bases between. As DNA, the CDR3 is TGTGCCAGCAGTCGATACCAGGGGCCCCAGCCCCAGCATTTT. Amino acids: CASSRYQGPQPQHF.

The chain couples TRBV7-9 to TRBJ2-3; 9 bases are shared with TRBD2. Germline V CDR1 and CDR2: SEHNR, FQNEAQ (reference sequence). Trimming took 5 bases from V and 2 from J; bases not matched to a gene: 2. This CDR3 is built from 14 residues. This CDR3 reads CASSRGGATDTQYF. The CDR3, as DNA: TGTGCCAGCAGCCGCGGGGGGGCCACAGATACGCAGTATTTT.

This clone was recorded a few times. The chain combines TRBV15 with TRBJ1-4; TRBD1 is a possible D gene (5 bases). Germline V gene lookup returns CDR1 LNHNV and CDR2 YYDKDF (reference sequence). Between the trimmed V and J ends, which lost 0 bases and 3 bases, there was a span of 8 bases. The CDR3 is 15 amino acids. The CDR3 protein is CATSRDDRANEKLFF. The CDR3 DNA reads as TGTGCCACCAGCAGAGACGACAGAGCTAATGAAAAACTGTTTTTT.

V gene TRBV7-3 combines with J gene TRBJ2-6; D remains unclear. Trimming stripped 0 bases from V and 0 bases from J, with 0 bases between. CDR1 is SGHTA, CDR2 FQGTGA, per germline. The CDR3 contains 14 residues. The CDR3 loop reads CASSLTSGANVLTF. CDR3 coding DNA: TGTGCCAGCAGCTTAACCTCTGGGGCCAACGTCCTGACTTTC.

The gene calls are TRBV28 and TRBJ2-2; D ambiguous. The CDR3 extends over 14 amino acids. Deletions cut 6 bases from V and 1 base from J, with 9 bases between. CDR1 and CDR2 from the germline V gene are MDHEN and SYDVKM. Here the CDR3 reads CASRRTVNTGELFF. The DNA for the CDR3 is TGTGCCAGCAGAAGGACGGTGAACACCGGGGAGCTGTTTTTT.

V gene TRBV30 combines with J gene TRBJ2-7; D is unclear. This CDR3 is built from 13 residues. Trimming stripped 2 bases from V and 4 bases from J, with 12 bases between. Germline V gene lookup returns CDR1 GTSNPN and CDR2 SVGIG (reference sequence). DNA of the CDR3: TGTGCCTGGAGTAGAGGTATTCTGTACGAGCAGTACTTC. It is translated as CAWSRGILYEQYF.

The rearrangement uses TRBV11-2 and TRBJ2-5, with 7 bases fitting TRBD1. CDR1 and CDR2 (germline): SGHAT, FQNNGV. The CDR3 runs to 14 residues. The V gene end was trimmed by 5 bases and the J gene end by 1 base; junction bases not matched to a gene: 4. CDR3 DNA sequence: TGTGCCAGCAGCGCTGGGACAGTCCAAGAGACCCAGTACTTC. It specifies CASSAGTVQETQYF. Full variable domain (remainder filled in from reference TRBV11-2 and TRBJ2-5): EAGVAQSPRYKIIEKRQSVAFWCNPISGHATLYWYQQILGQGPKLLIQFQNNGVVDDSQLPKDRFSAERLKGVDSTLKIQPAKLEDSAVYLCASSAGTVQETQYFGPGTRLLVL.

This chain joins TRBV30 and TRBJ1-1; possible D gene TRBD1, 5 bases. Trimming cost V 4 bases and J 1 base, with 10 bases left between them. Germline CDR1 GTSNPN, CDR2 SVGIG (reference sequence). The CDR3 spans 13 residues. The CDR3 sequence is CAWNRQQNTEAFF. In nucleotides, the CDR3 is TGTGCCTGGAACAGGCAGCAGAACACTGAAGCTTTCTTT.

The chain links TRBV5-5 to TRBJ1-5; weak D call: TRBD1 (5 bases). The germline V gene has CDR1 SGHKS and CDR2 YYEKEE (reference sequence). The V end lost 4 bases, the J end lost 1 base, and 9 bases lay between the germline ends. This CDR3 spans 14 amino acids. CDR3 loop: CASSGDVSNQPQHF. The CDR3 bases are TGTGCCAGCAGCGGGGACGTCAGCAATCAGCCCCAGCATTTT.

This sequence joins TRBV7-2 and TRBJ2-3, with 8 nucleotides matching TRBD2. The CDR3 is 16 residues long. V lost 1 base to trimming and J lost 3 bases; unmatched junction nucleotides: 6. The V gene's germline CDR1 is SGHTA and CDR2 FQGNSA. Here the CDR3 reads CASSLGGGRRTDTQYF. The CDR3 DNA reads TGTGCCAGCAGCTTAGGTGGCGGGAGGAGAACAGATACGCAGTATTTT.

The chain carries TRBV7-8 and TRBJ2-1; 13 nucleotides line up with TRBD2. CDR3 length: 16 amino acids. J was trimmed by 10 bases and V by 1 base; bases with no gene match: 7. Germline values: CDR1 SGHVS, CDR2 FQNEAQ. In DNA form, the CDR3 reads TGTGCCAGCAGCTTAGGGTTAGCGGGACTAGCGGGAGAGCAGTTCTTC. This sequence encodes CASSLGLAGLAGEQFF.

V usage is TRBV11-3 and J usage is TRBJ1-4; the D is unclear. The V end was cut by 0 bases, the J end by 0 bases, with 5 bases between. The CDR3 is 15 residues long. Germline V gene data show CDR1 as SGHNT and CDR2 as YENEEA. The CDR3 here is CASSLDRATNEKLFF. CDR3 sequence (DNA): TGTGCCAGCAGCTTAGATAGAGCAACTAATGAAAAACTGTTTTTT.

V usage is TRBV28 and J usage is TRBJ2-7, with 8 bases identical to TRBD1. This CDR3 region has 14 residues. The junction had 11 bases not matched to a gene; V was cut back by 4 bases and J by 9 bases. CDR1 and CDR2 (germline): MDHEN, SYDVKM. CDR3 protein: CASSYSGTGYRQYF. CDR3 DNA: TGTGCCAGCAGTTACTCCGGGACAGGTTATCGGCAGTACTTC.

The chain has TRBV18 and TRBJ1-1, with TRBD1 matching over 11 bases. CDR1 and CDR2 (germline): KGHSH, LQKENI. The V gene end was trimmed by 8 bases and the J gene end by 0 bases; junction bases not matched to a gene: 11. The CDR3 sequence is 17 residues long. The CDR3 bases are TGTGCCAGCAAACAGCGGGGACAGGGGGTGATGAACACTGAAGCTTTCTTT. It specifies CASKQRGQGVMNTEAFF.

V gene TRBV7-9 combines with J gene TRBJ1-2; D unclear. The CDR3 length is 15 residues. Trimming removed 2 bases from V and 0 bases from J, with 10 bases in between. Germline lookup yields CDR1 SEHNR and CDR2 FQNEAQ (reference sequence). The CDR3 DNA follows: TGTGCCAGCAGCTTAATGGGAGCACCTAACTATGGCTACACCTTC. Its translation is CASSLMGAPNYGYTF.

The chain links TRBV7-9 to TRBJ2-3; 9 bases are shared with TRBD2. Germline loops: CDR1 SEHNR, CDR2 FQNEAQ (reference sequence). CDR3 length: 16 amino acids. Unmatched junction bases numbered 10, after V lost 5 bases and J lost 4 bases. CDR3 sequence (DNA): TGTGCCAGCAGCCCCACCGGGACTAGCTTCTCAGATACGCAGTATTTT. As protein: CASSPTGTSFSDTQYF.

This rearrangement joins TRBV7-9 to TRBJ1-5; D not certain. Trimming took off 5 bases at V and 1 base at J, with 6 bases between the two ends. Germline V CDR1 and CDR2: SEHNR, FQNEAQ (reference sequence). The CDR3 length is 13 residues. CDR3: CASSPDSNQPQHF. CDR3 coding DNA: TGTGCCAGCAGCCCGGACAGCAATCAGCCCCAGCATTTT.